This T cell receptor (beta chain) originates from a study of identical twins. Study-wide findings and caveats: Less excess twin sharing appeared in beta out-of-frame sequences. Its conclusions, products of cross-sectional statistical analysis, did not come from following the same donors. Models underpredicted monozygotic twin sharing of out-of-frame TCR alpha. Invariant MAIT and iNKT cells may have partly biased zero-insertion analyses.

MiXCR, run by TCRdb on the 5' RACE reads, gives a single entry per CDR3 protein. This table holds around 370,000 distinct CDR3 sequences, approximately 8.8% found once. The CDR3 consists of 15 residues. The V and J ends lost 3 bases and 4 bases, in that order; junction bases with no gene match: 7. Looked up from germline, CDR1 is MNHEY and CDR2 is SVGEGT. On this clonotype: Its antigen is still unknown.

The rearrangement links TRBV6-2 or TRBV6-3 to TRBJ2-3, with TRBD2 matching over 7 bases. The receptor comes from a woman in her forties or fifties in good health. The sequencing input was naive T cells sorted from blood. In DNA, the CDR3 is TGTGCCAGCAGTTATATGGTGGGAGGGTCAGATACGCAGTATTTT. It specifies CASSYMVGGSDTQYF.